The 26 T cell receptor beta chains below were found in one sample sequenced in a study of T cell responses to AZD1222 COVID-19 vaccine. Generated by immunoSEQ multiplex PCR, the TCRdb table keeps only in-frame clones and is missing some. The sample holds 56,000 or so clones, 80% seen once. The material sequenced was peripheral blood, taken 28 days after the second AZD1222 dose. The receptors were sampled from an adult who received the AZD1222 COVID-19 vaccine.

The chain has TRBV29-1 and TRBJ1-4, with D hard to call. The CDR3 consists of 13 residues. The V gene's germline CDR1 is SQVTM and CDR2 ANQGSEA. The V gene lost 6 bases and the J gene lost 4 bases, with 12 bases spanning the gap. CDR3 sequence (DNA): TGCAGCGTATCAAGGACCGGTAATGAAAAACTGTTTTTT. It encodes CSVSRTGNEKLFF.

The chain employs TRBV6-5 and TRBJ2-2, with D perhaps TRBD1 or TRBD2 (7 bases each). V dropped 6 bases and J dropped 1 base, with 9 bases sitting between them. The germline V gene has CDR1 MNHEY and CDR2 SVGAGI. The CDR3 is 14 residues long. The CDR3 DNA is TGTGCCAGCAGCAGGGGGGGGAACACCGGGGAGCTGTTTTTT. It encodes CASSRGGNTGELFF.

The chain has TRBV28 and TRBJ2-7; 8 nucleotides agree with TRBD1. The V gene's germline CDR1 is MDHEN and CDR2 SYDVKM. This CDR3 is 13 amino acids long. The V and J ends lost 5 bases and 3 bases, in that order; junction bases with no gene match: 3. DNA of the CDR3: TGTGCCAGCAGTGGTACAGGGGGCTACGAGCAGTACTTC. Its translation is CASSGTGGYEQYF.

This clone occurred a few times. This chain uses TRBV27 with TRBJ2-3, with no clear D. CDR3 length equals 14 residues. Germline values: CDR1 MNHEY, CDR2 SMNVEV (reference sequence). V lost 0 bases to trimming and J lost 6 bases, with 10 bases between them. The CDR3 loop reads CASSLSGPPDTQYF. Written as DNA, the CDR3 is TGTGCCAGCAGTTTATCAGGACCACCCGATACGCAGTATTTT.

This sequence joins TRBV10-1 and TRBJ2-2; no clear D gene. Deletions cut 10 bases from V and 4 bases from J, with 13 bases between. The CDR3 is made up of 13 amino acids. Looked up from germline, CDR1 is WNHNN and CDR2 is SYGVQD (reference sequence). The CDR3 is CATEKGFTGELFF. CDR3 DNA: TGCGCCACAGAGAAGGGATTCACCGGGGAGCTGTTTTTT.

The chain couples TRBV7-2 to TRBJ2-7; D could derive from TRBD1 or TRBD2 (5 bases each). The CDR3 has 15 amino acids. Per the germline V gene, CDR1 is SGHTA and CDR2 is FQGNSA. Trimming pared 5 bases from V and 0 bases from J, leaving 14 bases between. Here the CDR3 DNA reads TGTGCCAGCAGCCCCACGGGGCGGAGCTCCTACGAGCAGTACTTC. Its translation is CASSPTGRSSYEQYF.

The J gene is TRBJ1-2, the V gene TRBV7-6, with 8 bases fitting TRBD1. The CDR3 sequence is 13 residues long. Germline-derived CDR1 and CDR2 are SGHVS and FNYEAQ. V shed 5 bases, J shed 4 bases, and the junction held 3 bases outside the gene matches. The DNA of the CDR3 is TGTGCCAGCAGCCCCGGGACAGGCTATGGCTACACCTTC. Protein sequence: CASSPGTGYGYTF.

The sample holds a few counts of this clone. The chain employs TRBV5-6 and TRBJ2-5, with 8 bases identical to TRBD2. Germline CDR1 is SGHDT and CDR2 is YYEEEE. This CDR3 comprises 15 residues. V was clipped by 4 bases and J by 5 bases; unmatched bases: 10. The CDR3 spells CASSLGLAGGETQYF. The CDR3 DNA is TGTGCCAGCAGCCTAGGACTAGCCGGGGGGGAGACCCAGTACTTC.

The count of this clone is one. The CDR3 DNA is TGTGCCAGCAGACAGGGGGTCGGGATCTATGGCTACACCTTC. Residues: CASRQGVGIYGYTF. The chain joins TRBV28 to TRBJ1-2; 8 positions match TRBD1. V dropped 6 bases and J dropped 4; count of bases not matched to a gene: 7. The CDR3 sequence is 14 residues long. The germline V gene encodes CDR1 MDHEN and CDR2 SYDVKM.

The chain combines TRBV11-2 with TRBJ1-1; unclear D gene. This CDR3 comprises 15 residues. Deletions cut 1 base from V and 5 bases from J, with 14 bases between. The germline V gene encodes CDR1 SGHAT and CDR2 FQNNGV. As DNA, the CDR3 is TGTGCCAGCAGCTTAGGGACCTTGATGGGTACTGAAGCTTTCTTT. This codes for CASSLGTLMGTEAFF. The variable domain in full, completed from reference TRBV11-2 and TRBJ1-1, reads EAGVAQSPRYKIIEKRQSVAFWCNPISGHATLYWYQQILGQGPKLLIQFQNNGVVDDSQLPKDRFSAERLKGVDSTLKIQPAKLEDSAVYLCASSLGTLMGTEAFFGQGTRLTVV.

V and J are TRBV9 and TRBJ2-3, with a weak D call TRBD2 (5 bases). Germline CDR1 SGDLS, CDR2 YYNGEE. The CDR3 contains 17 residues. V gave up 0 bases and J gave up 0 bases, with 14 bases separating them. The CDR3: CASSVGDGGPSTDTQYF. CDR3 in DNA: TGTGCCAGCAGCGTAGGTGACGGCGGGCCTAGCACAGATACGCAGTATTTT.

The CDR3 sequence is CASETAAGLASEQFF. CDR3 nucleotide sequence: TGTGCCAGCGAGACCGCAGCGGGACTAGCTAGTGAGCAGTTCTTC. The J gene is TRBJ2-1, the V gene TRBV11-2; 9 nucleotides agree with TRBD2. This CDR3 is built from 15 residues. Germline CDR1 SGHAT, CDR2 FQNNGV. V lost 8 bases to trimming and J lost 9 bases; unmatched junction nucleotides: 14.

The rearrangement links TRBV15 to TRBJ1-4, with unresolved D. V lost 2 bases to trimming and J lost 2 bases, with 6 bases between them. CDR1 and CDR2 (germline): LNHNV, YYDKDF (reference sequence). This CDR3 has 14 amino acids. Here the CDR3 DNA reads TGTGCCACCAGCAGACAGGTCACTAATGAAAAACTGTTTTTT. It encodes CATSRQVTNEKLFF.

This chain uses TRBV5-1 with TRBJ2-2; TRBD2 agrees at 11 bases. The CDR3 loop spans 16 amino acids. Unmatched junction bases numbered 5, after V lost 3 bases and J lost 4 bases. The V gene's germline CDR1 is SGHRS and CDR2 YFSETQ. For the CDR3, the DNA is TGCGCCAGCAGCTCCGGGACTAGCGGCCCCACCGGGGAGCTGTTTTTT. Its protein product is CASSSGTSGPTGELFF.

Turning to this clone: The same CDR3 can be traced to other DNA sequences in this sample. The chain links TRBV11-2 to TRBJ2-7; D perhaps matches TRBD1 (6 bases). Germline V gives CDR1 SGHAT, CDR2 FQNNGV. CDR3 length: 12 residues. V was cut by 5 bases and J by 3 bases, with 8 bases left in between. In nucleotides, the CDR3 is TGTGCCAGCAGCAGGACAGTCTACGAGCAGTACTTC. It is translated as CASSRTVYEQYF. Complete variable domain (other parts from reference TRBV11-2 and TRBJ2-7): EAGVAQSPRYKIIEKRQSVAFWCNPISGHATLYWYQQILGQGPKLLIQFQNNGVVDDSQLPKDRFSAERLKGVDSTLKIQPAKLEDSAVYLCASSRTVYEQYFGPGTRLTVT.

This chain links TRBV27 with TRBJ2-6; D is perhaps TRBD1 (6 bases). With 4 bases removed from V and 4 bases from J, the gap between germline ends came to 14 bases. The germline gives CDR1 MNHEY, CDR2 SMNVEV (reference sequence). There are 16 residues in the CDR3. In DNA form, the CDR3 reads TGTGCCAGCAGTTACACAGGGAGTTGGGGGGCCAACGTCCTGACTTTC. Amino acid sequence: CASSYTGSWGANVLTF.

The genes are TRBV9 and TRBJ1-2; D may be TRBD1 (5 bases). Between the trimmed V and J ends, which lost 2 bases and 7 bases, there was a span of 12 bases. This CDR3 is 13 amino acids long. Germline V gene lookup returns CDR1 SGDLS and CDR2 YYNGEE. CDR3 DNA: TGTGCCAGCAGCGTCTCGGGGGATGGTGGCTACACCTTC. It codes for CASSVSGDGGYTF.

This clone came up once. The V call is TRBV19, the J call TRBJ2-2, with 11 nucleotides matching TRBD2. The trim removed 5 bases at V and 0 bases at J, leaving 2 bases unmatched. Germline lookup yields CDR1 LNHDA and CDR2 SQIVND (reference sequence). There are 16 residues in the CDR3. DNA of the CDR3: TGTGCCAGTAGTCGACTAGCGGGAACGAACACCGGGGAGCTGTTTTTT. Translating gives CASSRLAGTNTGELFF.

The table lists this clone with a few counts. The V gene is TRBV10-2, the J gene TRBJ2-2; D assignment may be TRBD1 or TRBD2 (5 bases each). V lost 9 bases and J lost 0, with 11 bases in between. Germline-derived CDR1 and CDR2 are WSHSY and SAAADI. The CDR3 totals 14 residues. CDR3 bases: TGCGCCAGTAGGGACGGATCGAACACCGGGGAGCTGTTTTTT. Translated: CASRDGSNTGELFF.

V and J are TRBV27 and TRBJ2-7, with D perhaps matching TRBD2 (5 bases). The CDR3 has 12 residues. Trimming pared 8 bases from V and 3 bases from J, leaving 11 bases between. Per the germline V gene, CDR1 is MNHEY and CDR2 is SMNVEV (reference sequence). DNA for the CDR3: TGTGCCAGCGGCCGGGATCACTACGAGCAGTACGTC. Protein product: CASGRDHYEQYV.

V usage is TRBV3-1 (or the pseudogene TRBV3-2) and J usage is TRBJ2-1, with no clear D. Germline V gene sequence: CDR1 LGHDT, CDR2 YNNKEL (reference sequence). This CDR3 has 15 residues. V was shortened by 0 bases and J by 1 base, with 7 bases between the two germline ends. The CDR3 loop reads CASSQESVSYNEQFF. CDR3 nucleotide sequence: TGTGCCAGCAGCCAAGAATCTGTTTCCTACAATGAGCAGTTCTTC.

This clone was counted a single time. The chain carries TRBV24-1 and TRBJ2-7, with 8 bases lining up with TRBD1. This CDR3 comprises 16 residues. Germline CDR1 is KGHDR and CDR2 is SFDVKD. J lost 0 bases, V lost 0 bases, and 3 bases had no gene match. The CDR3 coding sequence is TGTGCCACCAGTGATTTGGACAGGGGTCGCTCCTACGAGCAGTACGTC. Amino acid sequence: CATSDLDRGRSYEQYV.

This clone was observed once. The chain has TRBV9 and TRBJ1-2, with TRBD1 identical over 7 bases. V trimming: 3 bases; J trimming: 4 bases; junction bases outside the gene matches: 15. This CDR3 spans 17 amino acids. Germline V gives CDR1 SGDLS, CDR2 YYNGEE. The chain's CDR3 is CASSGRDSYLSAYGYTF. The CDR3 DNA is TGTGCCAGCAGCGGCCGGGACAGCTATTTATCGGCCTATGGCTACACCTTC. The full variable domain, rest sourced from reference TRBV9 and TRBJ1-2, is DSGVTQTPKHLITATGQRVTLRCSPRSGDLSVYWYQQSLDQGLQFLIQYYNGEERAKGNILERFSAQQFPDLHSELNLSSLELGDSALYFCASSGRDSYLSAYGYTFGSGTRLTVV.

The chain couples TRBV3-1 (or the pseudogene TRBV3-2) to TRBJ2-1; D may be TRBD1 (5 bases). This CDR3 is built from 15 residues. The V end lost 6 bases, the J end lost 0 bases, and 12 bases lay between the germline ends. The germline V gene has CDR1 LGHDT and CDR2 YNNKEL (reference sequence). The CDR3 coding sequence is TGTGCCAGCAGGCCCCGACAGAGCTCCTACAATGAGCAGTTCTTC. The encoded protein is CASRPRQSSYNEQFF.

This chain connects TRBV19 to TRBJ1-5; TRBD1 matches 8 bases. Per the germline V gene, CDR1 is LNHDA and CDR2 is SQIVND (reference sequence). After removal of 3 bases from V and 6 bases from J, the junction contained 7 bases not matched to a gene. The CDR3 loop spans 15 amino acids. The CDR3 nucleotides read TGTGCCAGTAGTATCGGCCAGGGGGCATTTCAGCCCCAGCATTTT. Translation gives CASSIGQGAFQPQHF.

This clone was counted a few times. The chain links TRBV19 to TRBJ2-5, with D perhaps matching TRBD2 (8 bases). The CDR3 runs 19 residues. V was shortened by 4 bases and J by 1 base, with 25 bases between the two germline ends. Germline V CDR1 and CDR2: LNHDA, SQIVND (reference sequence). CDR3 in amino acids: CASSTGTETLAGLQETQYF. Written as DNA, the CDR3 is TGTGCCAGTAGTACCGGGACAGAGACCCTAGCGGGTCTCCAAGAGACCCAGTACTTC.